This T cell receptor (beta chain) was recovered during a study of blood T cell repertoires in COVID-19 (dated by TCRdb to about 2020). Study-wide context: Samples covering the acute and convalescent phases of COVID-19 were provided by collaborators in the United States, Italy and Spain. The dataset comprised deeply sampled blood TCRbeta repertoires from subjects exposed to, actively infected with, or recovered from COVID-19. Where HLA class I and class II types were available, the types were taken from metadata supplied by the sample provider, not from assay-based typing. Samples were obtained from the ongoing ImmuneRACE study (first 160 participants) and from over a thousand subjects provided by 6 global collaborators. The material from the prospective study consisted of cDNA or gDNA derived from T cells, B-cell-depleted T cells, or PBMCs. The repertoires were made available in a free public database intended to serve as a resource for research on the immune response to SARS-CoV-2. Sample metadata almost always included a de-identified subject ID, COVID-19 status, age in years and sex. Paper-wide results and their limitations: The amount of clinical and demographic metadata varied by source and participant and was provided uncurated.

The CDR3 holds 14 amino acids from the cysteine to the phenylalanine. Of all the DNA, just the CDR3 is kept, 42 bases in frame from base 1. CDR1 and CDR2 were assigned from the germline V gene as SQVTM and ANQGSEA. Unmatched junction bases come to 12, with V trimmed by 4 bases and J by 7 bases. Concerning this clone: Its recognized antigen is unknown. No quality values exist for individual bases; no much larger clone is one base distant.

Participants in the prospective study were enrolled through a virtual design, were aged about 18 to 100 years, and lived in roughly 24 United States geographic areas. Cohort assignment in the prospective study relied on participant-reported clinical history from a screening survey and a study questionnaire. Recovered participants in ImmuneRACE Cohort 3 were defined as having two consecutive negative NP/OP PCR tests, clearance from a healthcare professional, or resolution of symptoms. Each participant in the prospective study had whole blood, serum and a nasopharyngeal or oropharyngeal swab collected by mobile phlebotomists. Participants in the prospective study had the option to provide additional blood draws and questionnaires over a 2-month period. Blood samples from the prospective study were shipped frozen or at room temperature prior to DNA extraction. The immunoSEQ Assay, a bias-controlled multiplex PCR, was used to amplify TCRbeta CDR3 regions from genomic DNA. In the authors' own workflow: The number of nucleated cells in each sample was estimated by amplification of reference gene primers within the assay. To quantify the absolute abundance of each unique TCRbeta CDR3 rearrangement, sequence reads were collapsed and filtered. Productive Simpson clonality was computed per sample as the square root of Simpson's diversity index over productive rearrangements. TCRdb retrieved this table from immuneACCESS and kept in-frame rearrangements only. Not all clones are present; in checked studies, unresolved V genes account for under half, and no reason is known for the remainder. The V and J calls and clone size were taken over from that table, and D and trimming were inferred from the DNA. The sample records about 480,000 clones, 85% to 90% of which are singletons. 1.8% of the sample is taken by the ten largest.

The sequence was obtained from a woman between 35 and 50 years old who had recovered from COVID-19. Sequenced material: PBMCs or T cells enriched from blood (not recorded which). In this chain, TRBV29-1 is recombined with TRBJ2-7; 8 bases in the junction line up with TRBD2. The nucleotides read TGCAGCGTTGGGGCGGGAGGTGCCCCTCGGGAGCAGTACTTC. It specifies CSVGAGGAPREQYF.